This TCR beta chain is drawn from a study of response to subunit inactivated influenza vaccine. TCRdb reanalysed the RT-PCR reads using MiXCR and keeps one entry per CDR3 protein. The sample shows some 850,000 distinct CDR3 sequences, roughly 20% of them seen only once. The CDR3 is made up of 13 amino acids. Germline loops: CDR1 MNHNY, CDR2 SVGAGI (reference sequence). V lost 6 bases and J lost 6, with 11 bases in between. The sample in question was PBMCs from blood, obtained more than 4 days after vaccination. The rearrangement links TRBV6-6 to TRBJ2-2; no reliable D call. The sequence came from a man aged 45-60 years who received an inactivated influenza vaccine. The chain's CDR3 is CASRPVYSGELFF. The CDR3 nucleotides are TGTGCCAGCAGGCCCGTCTATTCCGGGGAGCTGTTTTTT.